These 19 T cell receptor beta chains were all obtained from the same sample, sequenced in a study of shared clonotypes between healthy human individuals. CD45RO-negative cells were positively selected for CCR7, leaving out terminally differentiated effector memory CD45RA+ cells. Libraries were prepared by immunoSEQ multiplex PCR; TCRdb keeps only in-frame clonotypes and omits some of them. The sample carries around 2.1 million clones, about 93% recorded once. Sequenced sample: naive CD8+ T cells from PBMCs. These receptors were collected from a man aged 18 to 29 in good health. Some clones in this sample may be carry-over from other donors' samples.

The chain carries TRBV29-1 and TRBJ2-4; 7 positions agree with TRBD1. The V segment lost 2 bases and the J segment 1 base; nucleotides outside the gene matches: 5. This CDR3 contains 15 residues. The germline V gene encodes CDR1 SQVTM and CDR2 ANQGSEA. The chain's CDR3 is CSVETRGQAKNIQYF. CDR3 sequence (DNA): TGCAGCGTTGAAACTAGGGGACAGGCCAAAAACATTCAGTACTTC.

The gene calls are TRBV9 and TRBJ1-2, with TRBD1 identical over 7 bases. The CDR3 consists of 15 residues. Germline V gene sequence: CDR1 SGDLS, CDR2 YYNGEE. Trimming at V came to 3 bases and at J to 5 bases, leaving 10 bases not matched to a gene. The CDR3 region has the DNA TGTGCCAGCAGCGGACAGGGAGGCGGGGAATATGGCTACACCTTC. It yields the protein CASSGQGGGEYGYTF.

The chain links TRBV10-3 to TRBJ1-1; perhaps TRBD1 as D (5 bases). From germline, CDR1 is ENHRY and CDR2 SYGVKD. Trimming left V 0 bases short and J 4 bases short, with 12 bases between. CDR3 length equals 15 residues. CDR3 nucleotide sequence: TGTGCCATCAGTGAGTCGGAGGGGTTGGTCACTGAAGCTTTCTTT. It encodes CAISESEGLVTEAFF.

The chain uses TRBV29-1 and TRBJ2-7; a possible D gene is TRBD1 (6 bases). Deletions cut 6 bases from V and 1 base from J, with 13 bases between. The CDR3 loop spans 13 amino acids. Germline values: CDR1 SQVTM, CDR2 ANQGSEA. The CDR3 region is CSVRLTGSYEQYF. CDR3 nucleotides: TGCAGCGTCCGACTGACAGGTTCCTACGAGCAGTACTTC.

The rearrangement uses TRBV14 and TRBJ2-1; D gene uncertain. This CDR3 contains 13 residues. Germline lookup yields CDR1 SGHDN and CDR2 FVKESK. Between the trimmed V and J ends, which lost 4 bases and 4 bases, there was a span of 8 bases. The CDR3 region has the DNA TGTGCCAGCAGCCGGACGATATACAATGAGCAGTTCTTC. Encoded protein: CASSRTIYNEQFF.

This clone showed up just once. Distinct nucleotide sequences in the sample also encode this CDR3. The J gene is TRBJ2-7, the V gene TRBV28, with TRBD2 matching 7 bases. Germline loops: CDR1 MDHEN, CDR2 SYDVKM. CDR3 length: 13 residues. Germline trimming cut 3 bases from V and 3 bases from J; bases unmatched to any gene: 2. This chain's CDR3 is CASSLLAGYEQYF. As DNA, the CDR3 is TGTGCCAGCAGTTTGTTAGCGGGCTACGAGCAGTACTTC. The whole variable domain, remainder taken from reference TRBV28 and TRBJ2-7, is DVKVTQSSRYLVKRTGEKVFLECVQDMDHENMFWYRQDPGLGLRLIYFSYDVKMKEKGDIPEGYSVSREKKERFSLILESASTNQTSMYLCASSLLAGYEQYFGPGTRLTVT.

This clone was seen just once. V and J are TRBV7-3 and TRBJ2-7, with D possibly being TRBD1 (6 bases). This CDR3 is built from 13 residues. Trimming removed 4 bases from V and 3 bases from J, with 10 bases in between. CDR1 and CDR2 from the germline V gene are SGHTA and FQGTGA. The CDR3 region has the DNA TGTGCCAGCAGCTCGTCCAGGGGCTACGAGCAGTACTTC. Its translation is CASSSSRGYEQYF.

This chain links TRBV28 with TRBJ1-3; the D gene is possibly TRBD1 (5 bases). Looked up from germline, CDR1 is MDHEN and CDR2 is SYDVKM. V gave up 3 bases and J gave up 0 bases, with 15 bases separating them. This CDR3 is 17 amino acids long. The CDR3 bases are TGTGCCAGCAGTTTGACCCGGGAGGGGCCCTCTGGAAACACCATATATTTT. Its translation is CASSLTREGPSGNTIYF.

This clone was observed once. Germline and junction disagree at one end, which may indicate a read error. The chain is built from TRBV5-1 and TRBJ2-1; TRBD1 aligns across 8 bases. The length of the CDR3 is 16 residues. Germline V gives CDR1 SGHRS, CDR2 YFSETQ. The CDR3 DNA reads TGCGCCAGCACCTTGGGCGACAGGGGAACGACAAATGAGCAGTTCTTC. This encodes CASTLGDRGTTNEQFF. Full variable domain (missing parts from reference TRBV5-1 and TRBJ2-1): KAGVTQTPRYLIKTRGQQVTLSCSPISGHRSVSWYQQTPGQGLQFLFEYFSETQRNKGNFPGRFSGRQFSNSRSEMNVSTLELGDSALYLCASTLGDRGTTNEQFFGPGTRLTVL.

The CDR3 protein is CASSLAQGLGYYGYTF. Here the CDR3 DNA reads TGTGCCAGCAGCTTGGCACAGGGTCTCGGTTACTATGGCTACACCTTC. This rearrangement joins TRBV5-6 to TRBJ1-2, with D possibly being TRBD1 (6 bases). Trimming removed 0 bases from V and 3 bases from J, with 15 bases in between. The CDR3 contains 16 residues. CDR1 is SGHDT, CDR2 YYEEEE, per germline.

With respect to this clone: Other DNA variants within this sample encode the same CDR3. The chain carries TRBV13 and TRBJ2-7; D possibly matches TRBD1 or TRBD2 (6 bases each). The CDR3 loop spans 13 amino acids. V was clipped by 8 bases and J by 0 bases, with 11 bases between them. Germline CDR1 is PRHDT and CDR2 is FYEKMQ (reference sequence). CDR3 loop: CASRGQGSYEQYF. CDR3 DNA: TGTGCCAGCCGGGGGCAGGGCTCCTACGAGCAGTACTTC.

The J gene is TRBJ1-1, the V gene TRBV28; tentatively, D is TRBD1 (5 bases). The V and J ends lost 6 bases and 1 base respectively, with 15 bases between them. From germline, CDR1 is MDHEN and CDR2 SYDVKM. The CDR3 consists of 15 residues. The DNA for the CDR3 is TGTGCCAGCAGCCCTCGGGGGGACGGGAACACTGAAGCTTTCTTT. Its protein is CASSPRGDGNTEAFF.

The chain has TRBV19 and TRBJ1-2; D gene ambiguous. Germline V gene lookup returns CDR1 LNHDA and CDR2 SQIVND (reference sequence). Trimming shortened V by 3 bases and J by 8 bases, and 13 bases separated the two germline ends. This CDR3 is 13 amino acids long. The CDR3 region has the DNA TGTGCCAGTAGTATCATACCCCTCGGGGGCTACACCTTC. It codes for CASSIIPLGGYTF.

The CDR3 here is CASSKTGTSALAKNIQYF. The CDR3 region has the DNA TGCGCCAGCAGCAAGACCGGGACTAGCGCCCTAGCCAAAAACATTCAGTACTTC. The V and J genes are TRBV4-1 and TRBJ2-4, with TRBD2 matching over 10 bases. Germline trimming cut 5 bases from V and 0 bases from J; bases unmatched to any gene: 10. CDR3 length equals 18 residues. CDR1 MGHRA and CDR2 YSYEKL come from the germline V gene.

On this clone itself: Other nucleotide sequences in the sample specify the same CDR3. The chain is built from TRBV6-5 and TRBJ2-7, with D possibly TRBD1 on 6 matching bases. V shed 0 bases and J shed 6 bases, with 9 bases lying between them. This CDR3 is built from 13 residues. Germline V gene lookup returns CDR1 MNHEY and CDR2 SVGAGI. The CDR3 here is CASSYSGGGEQYF. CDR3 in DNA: TGTGCCAGCAGTTACTCAGGGGGTGGCGAGCAGTACTTC.

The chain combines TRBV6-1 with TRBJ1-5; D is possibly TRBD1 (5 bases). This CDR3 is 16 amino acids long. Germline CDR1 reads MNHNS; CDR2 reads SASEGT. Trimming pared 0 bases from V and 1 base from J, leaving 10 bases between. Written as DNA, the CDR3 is TGTGCCAGCAGTGAAGCGCCGGGACCGAGCAATCAGCCCCAGCATTTT. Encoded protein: CASSEAPGPSNQPQHF.

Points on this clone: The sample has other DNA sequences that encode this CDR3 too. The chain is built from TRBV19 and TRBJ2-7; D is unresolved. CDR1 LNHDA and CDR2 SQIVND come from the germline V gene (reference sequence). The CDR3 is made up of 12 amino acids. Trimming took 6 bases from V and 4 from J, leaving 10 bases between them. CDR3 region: CASSTDGYEQYF. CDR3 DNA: TGTGCCAGTAGCACGGACGGGTACGAGCAGTACTTC.

Here the CDR3 reads CASSSSVGNEQFF. DNA of the CDR3: TGTGCCAGTAGTTCTAGCGTGGGGAATGAGCAGTTCTTC. The gene calls are TRBV19 and TRBJ2-1, with a possible D match to TRBD2 (6 bases). The V and J ends lost 5 bases and 7 bases respectively, with 12 bases between them. CDR3 length equals 13 residues. CDR1 and CDR2 (germline): LNHDA, SQIVND (reference sequence).

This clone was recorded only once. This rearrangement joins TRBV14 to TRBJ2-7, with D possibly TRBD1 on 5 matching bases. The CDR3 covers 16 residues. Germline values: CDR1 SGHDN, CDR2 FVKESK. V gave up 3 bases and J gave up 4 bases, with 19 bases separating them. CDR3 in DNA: TGTGCCAGCAGCCAGGATGAGTCATCCAACAGGTACGAGCAGTACTTC. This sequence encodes CASSQDESSNRYEQYF. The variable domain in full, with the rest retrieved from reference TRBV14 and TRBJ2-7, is EAGVTQFPSHSVIEKGQTVTLRCDPISGHDNLYWYRRVMGKEIKFLLHFVKESKQDESGMPNNRFLAERTGGTYSTLKVQPAELEDSGVYFCASSQDESSNRYEQYFGPGTRLTVT.